Below, 32 T cell receptor beta chains from the same sample are listed, as sequenced in a study of blood T cell repertoires in COVID-19. Here immunoSEQ multiplex PCR was the method, and the copy in TCRdb shows in-frame clones only, minus some. The sample includes 90,000 to 120,000 clones, approximately 81% of them seen just once. Sequenced input: peripheral blood. The receptors come from a human donor in a cohort sampled during active COVID-19.

This chain connects TRBV5-1 to TRBJ2-3; tentative D call: TRBD1 (5 bases). CDR1 SGHRS and CDR2 YFSETQ come from the germline V gene. The V gene lost 0 bases and the J gene lost 0 bases, with 11 bases spanning the gap. The CDR3 runs to 16 residues. The CDR3 coding sequence is TGCGCCAGCAGCTTGGGGGCAGGGCTCAGCACAGATACGCAGTATTTT. Amino acids: CASSLGAGLSTDTQYF.

V is TRBV11-2 and J is TRBJ2-5; D remains unclear. The CDR3 runs to 15 residues. V dropped 4 bases and J dropped 2 bases, with 14 bases sitting between them. The germline V gene has CDR1 SGHAT and CDR2 FQNNGV. CDR3 amino acids: CASSSSWSGQETQYF. Here the CDR3 DNA reads TGTGCCAGCAGCTCCTCGTGGAGTGGTCAAGAGACCCAGTACTTC.

The chain combines TRBV5-1 with TRBJ1-1, with D perhaps matching TRBD1 (6 bases). Germline CDR1 SGHRS, CDR2 YFSETQ. The CDR3 totals 14 residues. Between the trimmed V and J ends, which lost 0 bases and 5 bases, there was a span of 11 bases. CDR3 sequence reads: CASSLVKGDTEAFF. CDR3 DNA sequence: TGCGCCAGCAGCTTGGTTAAGGGGGATACTGAAGCTTTCTTT.

The chain has TRBV7-2 and TRBJ1-1; D unclear. The V end was cut by 1 base, the J end by 1 base, with 7 bases between. CDR1 is SGHTA and CDR2 is FQGNSA in the germline V gene. CDR3 length: 14 residues. In DNA, the CDR3 is TGTGCCAGCAGCTTAGACACCCGGAACACTGAAGCTTTCTTT. Translation gives CASSLDTRNTEAFF.

The chain carries TRBV6-1 and TRBJ1-2, with D hard to call. V shed 2 bases and J shed 2 bases, with 6 bases lying between them. Germline values: CDR1 MNHNS, CDR2 SASEGT. The CDR3 sequence is 13 residues long. CDR3 loop: CASSELSNYGYTF. The CDR3 DNA is TGTGCCAGCAGTGAACTGAGCAACTATGGCTACACCTTC.

The chain has TRBV5-1 and TRBJ2-7; 8 bases are shared with TRBD2. This CDR3 spans 14 amino acids. CDR1 and CDR2 (germline): SGHRS, YFSETQ. The trim removed 1 base at V and 5 bases at J, leaving 5 bases unmatched. CDR3 DNA: TGCGCCAGCAGCTTGTACGGGGGGGCCAACGAGCAGTACTTC. Amino acid sequence: CASSLYGGANEQYF.

This clone was observed a single time. The rearrangement uses TRBV2 and TRBJ2-5; 7 positions match TRBD1. The germline CDR1 and CDR2 sequences are SNHLY and FYNNEI. This CDR3 is 14 amino acids long. The trim removed 5 bases at V and 5 bases at J, leaving 8 bases unmatched. In DNA form, the CDR3 reads TGTGCCAGCAGTTCCCGGACAGGTGGGGAGACCCAGTACTTC. Encoded protein: CASSSRTGGETQYF.

As DNA, the CDR3 is TGTGCCAGCAGCTTATCAGGAGGGTCGAACTATGGCTACACCTTC. This gives the protein CASSLSGGSNYGYTF. This rearrangement joins TRBV7-2 to TRBJ1-2, with D unclear. V dropped 2 bases and J dropped 2 bases, with 12 bases sitting between them. This CDR3 is built from 15 residues. CDR1 SGHTA and CDR2 FQGNSA come from the germline V gene. The full variable domain, in which reference TRBV7-2 and TRBJ1-2 provide the parts outside the CDR3, is GAGVSQSPSNKVTEKGKDVELRCDPISGHTALYWYRQSLGQGLEFLIYFQGNSAPDKSGLPSDRFSAERTGGSVSTLTIQRTQQEDSAVYLCASSLSGGSNYGYTFGSGTRLTVV.

V is TRBV19 and J is TRBJ2-7, with 9 positions matching TRBD1. Per the germline V gene, CDR1 is LNHDA and CDR2 is SQIVND (reference sequence). The ends lost 5 bases at V and 7 bases at J; junction bases unmatched: 9. The CDR3 is 14 residues long. CDR3 amino acids: CASSRDRVVGEQYF. The CDR3 DNA sequence: TGTGCCAGTAGTCGGGACAGGGTCGTTGGTGAGCAGTACTTC.

The gene calls are TRBV7-9 and TRBJ2-7; D remains ambiguous. CDR1 and CDR2 (germline): SEHNR, FQNEAQ (reference sequence). Trimming shortened V by 2 bases and J by 6 bases, and 8 bases separated the two germline ends. The length of the CDR3 is 12 residues. The CDR3 spells CASSLNLGEQYF. Written as DNA, the CDR3 is TGTGCCAGCAGCTTAAATCTCGGCGAGCAGTACTTC.

The chain couples TRBV19 to TRBJ2-2, with 11 bases that match TRBD2. This CDR3 comprises 16 residues. CDR1 is LNHDA and CDR2 is SQIVND in the germline V gene (reference sequence). V trimming: 9 bases; J trimming: 5 bases; junction bases outside the gene matches: 11. CDR3 nucleotide sequence: TGTGCCAGCGCGACACTAGCGGGGGCATGGACCGGGGAGCTGTTTTTT. It encodes CASATLAGAWTGELFF.

V is TRBV18 and J is TRBJ2-3; D is undetermined. Germline V gene sequence: CDR1 KGHSH, CDR2 LQKENI. V lost 3 bases, J lost 5 bases, and 12 bases lay in between. This CDR3 has 14 residues. The CDR3 is CASSPTSTKDTQYF. The DNA of the CDR3 is TGTGCCAGCTCACCCACAAGTACGAAAGATACGCAGTATTTT.

This clone appeared a few times. This chain joins TRBV27 and TRBJ2-2; D might be TRBD2 (6 bases). Germline-derived CDR1 and CDR2 are MNHEY and SMNVEV (reference sequence). Between the trimmed V and J ends, which lost 6 bases and 7 bases, there was a span of 15 bases. This CDR3 comprises 14 residues. Here the CDR3 reads CASRLAFDVGELFF. For the CDR3, the DNA is TGTGCCAGCAGGCTAGCGTTTGACGTCGGGGAGCTGTTTTTT.

The gene calls are TRBV19 and TRBJ1-6; tentatively, D is TRBD1 (5 bases). V lost 4 bases and J 1 base, leaving 5 bases between the germline ends. The germline V gene encodes CDR1 LNHDA and CDR2 SQIVND (reference sequence). There are 14 residues in the CDR3. In nucleotides, the CDR3 is TGTGCCAGTAGTACAGGGTCCTATAATTCACCCCTCCACTTT. It encodes CASSTGSYNSPLHF.

The count of this clone is one. This sequence joins TRBV12-3 or TRBV12-4 and TRBJ1-1; D gene uncertain. This CDR3 has 13 amino acids. Trimming took off 3 bases at V and 1 base at J, with 6 bases between the two ends. The DNA for the CDR3 is TGTGCCAGCAGTTTCGGTCCGAACACTGAAGCTTTCTTT. This translates into CASSFGPNTEAFF.

This clone was found once. This rearrangement joins TRBV5-5 to TRBJ2-5; maybe TRBD2 (5 bases). CDR1 and CDR2 from the germline V gene are SGHKS and YYEKEE (reference sequence). Trimming left V 1 base short and J 5 bases short, with 15 bases between. There are 15 residues in the CDR3. The CDR3 sequence is CASSLRVGGGETQYF. The CDR3 DNA reads as TGTGCCAGCAGCTTGAGGGTTGGAGGTGGGGAGACCCAGTACTTC.

This chain connects TRBV6-6 to TRBJ2-7; 8 positions match TRBD1. Germline CDR1 is MNHNY and CDR2 is SVGAGI (reference sequence). Germline trimming cut 0 bases from V and 0 bases from J; bases unmatched to any gene: 4. The CDR3 is 16 residues long. CDR3 bases: TGTGCCAGCAGTTACTCGGGCAGGGGGCCCTCCTACGAGCAGTACTTC. It is translated as CASSYSGRGPSYEQYF.

The chain joins TRBV18 to TRBJ2-3; possibly TRBD1 for D (5 bases). V was cut by 3 bases and J by 2 bases, with 15 bases left in between. Germline lookup yields CDR1 KGHSH and CDR2 LQKENI. CDR3 length: 16 residues. DNA of the CDR3: TGTGCCAGCTCACCCTCCCAGGCAGGGATCACAGATACGCAGTATTTT. Its translation is CASSPSQAGITDTQYF.

This sequence joins TRBV2 and TRBJ2-3; 7 bases agree with TRBD1. V lost 7 bases to trimming and J lost 0 bases; unmatched junction nucleotides: 7. The CDR3 is 15 amino acids. The germline CDR1 and CDR2 sequences are SNHLY and FYNNEI. The CDR3: CASTGTVPSTDTQYF. In DNA, the CDR3 is TGTGCCAGCACGGGGACAGTTCCTAGCACAGATACGCAGTATTTT. Based on the CDR3 plus reference TRBV2 and TRBJ2-3, the full variable domain is EPEVTQTPSHQVTQMGQEVILRCVPISNHLYFYWYRQILGQKVEFLVSFYNNEISEKSEIFDDQFSVERPDGSNFTLKIRSTKLEDSAMYFCASTGTVPSTDTQYFGPGTRLTVL.

The chain has TRBV2 and TRBJ2-3, with 9 bases aligning to TRBD2. Trimming cost V 4 bases and J 2 bases; bases outside gene matches: 4. The CDR3 spans 15 residues. Per germline, CDR1 SNHLY and CDR2 FYNNEI. The CDR3 DNA reads as TGTGCCAGCAGTGGACTAGCGGAAATCACAGATACGCAGTATTTT. Amino acid sequence: CASSGLAEITDTQYF.

In its sample, this clone was seen a few times. The rearrangement uses TRBV28 and TRBJ2-6, with no clear D. Germline CDR1 and CDR2: MDHEN and SYDVKM. The V gene lost 7 bases and the J gene lost 4 bases, with 5 bases spanning the gap. The CDR3 is 12 residues long. In DNA, the CDR3 is TGTGCCAGCATGAGGGGGGCCAACGTCCTGACTTTC. It translates to CASMRGANVLTF. The entire variable domain, with the rest obtained from reference TRBV28 and TRBJ2-6, is as follows: DVKVTQSSRYLVKRTGEKVFLECVQDMDHENMFWYRQDPGLGLRLIYFSYDVKMKEKGDIPEGYSVSREKKERFSLILESASTNQTSMYLCASMRGANVLTFGAGSRLTVL.

To note about this clone: Other DNA sequences in the same sample also yield this CDR3. This chain joins TRBV7-2 and TRBJ2-1, with 9 nucleotides matching TRBD1. The V gene's germline CDR1 is SGHTA and CDR2 FQGNSA. This CDR3 has 17 amino acids. V lost 4 bases, J lost 0 bases, and 7 bases stayed unmatched. CDR3 protein: CASSSYRGPLSYNEQFF. The CDR3 bases are TGTGCCAGCAGCTCCTACAGGGGGCCTCTCTCCTACAATGAGCAGTTCTTC.

The chain employs TRBV15 and TRBJ2-6; D is ambiguous. The V gene's germline CDR1 is LNHNV and CDR2 YYDKDF (reference sequence). V was pared by 1 base and J by 2 bases, with 3 bases between. The CDR3 covers 14 residues. CDR3 sequence (DNA): TGTGCCACCAGCAGAGTAACTGGGGCCAACGTCCTGACTTTC. Protein sequence: CATSRVTGANVLTF.

The V gene is TRBV27, the J gene TRBJ2-5; 11 bases line up with TRBD1. The CDR3 runs to 15 residues. With 5 bases clipped from V and 8 bases from J, the junction kept 10 bases outside the gene matches. Germline CDR1 is MNHEY and CDR2 is SMNVEV (reference sequence). CDR3: CASSRDRGGKITQYF. The DNA for the CDR3 is TGTGCCAGCAGTCGGGACAGGGGGGGCAAGATTACCCAGTACTTC.

V and J are TRBV7-9 and TRBJ1-6, with 7 bases that match TRBD1. Germline CDR1 and CDR2: SEHNR and FQNEAQ (reference sequence). Trimming cost V 3 bases and J 8 bases; bases outside gene matches: 1. This CDR3 has 13 amino acids. CDR3 region: CASSFTGDSPLHF. CDR3 nucleotides: TGTGCCAGCAGCTTCACAGGGGATTCACCCCTCCACTTT.

The sample holds a few counts of this clone. This sample also contains other DNA sequences that code for the same CDR3. The chain combines TRBV18 with TRBJ2-5; D is uncertain. The V end was cut by 3 bases, the J end by 2 bases, with 4 bases between. The CDR3 sequence is 12 residues long. CDR1 and CDR2 from the germline V gene are KGHSH and LQKENI. In DNA form, the CDR3 reads TGTGCCAGCTCACCGGCACAAGAGACCCAGTACTTC. It yields the protein CASSPAQETQYF. The full variable domain, with the rest looked up from reference TRBV18 and TRBJ2-5, is NAGVMQNPRHLVRRRGQEARLRCSPMKGHSHVYWYRQLPEEGLKFMVYLQKENIIDESGMPKERFSAEFPKEGPSILRIQQVVRGDSAAYFCASSPAQETQYFGPGTRLLVL.

The V call is TRBV28, the J call TRBJ1-2, with TRBD1 identical over 7 bases. Trimming took 5 bases from V and 5 from J; bases not matched to a gene: 2. This CDR3 region has 12 residues. The germline V gene has CDR1 MDHEN and CDR2 SYDVKM. CDR3 amino acids: CASSPGQYGYTF. The CDR3 DNA sequence: TGTGCCAGCAGTCCGGGACAGTATGGCTACACCTTC.

The chain carries TRBV28 and TRBJ2-5; D is perhaps TRBD1 (6 bases). This CDR3 has 13 residues. Germline V CDR1 and CDR2: MDHEN, SYDVKM. Trimming removed 6 bases from V and 3 bases from J, with 11 bases in between. CDR3 amino acids: CASSHDRKETQYF. The CDR3 DNA is TGTGCCAGCAGCCACGACAGGAAAGAGACCCAGTACTTC.

The chain joins TRBV4-2 to TRBJ2-5; TRBD2 matches at 9 bases. The J segment lost 3 bases and the V segment lost 1 base, leaving 0 bases of the junction unmatched. Looked up from germline, CDR1 is LGHNA and CDR2 is YNFKEQ. This CDR3 comprises 14 residues. CDR3 loop: CASSQGLAEETQYF. CDR3 in DNA: TGTGCCAGCAGCCAAGGACTAGCGGAAGAGACCCAGTACTTC.

V is TRBV28 and J is TRBJ2-5, with TRBD1 matching over 7 bases. CDR1 and CDR2 from the germline V gene are MDHEN and SYDVKM. The CDR3 runs 14 residues. With 5 bases clipped from V and 1 base from J, the junction kept 4 bases outside the gene matches. This chain's CDR3 is CASSGRDSQETQYF. In DNA, the CDR3 is TGTGCCAGCAGTGGCCGGGACAGCCAAGAGACCCAGTACTTC.

The J gene is TRBJ2-6, the V gene TRBV4-1; 11 nucleotides agree with TRBD1. With V trimmed by 4 bases and J by 4 bases, 15 bases remained unmatched. CDR3 length: 20 residues. The V gene's germline CDR1 is MGHRA and CDR2 YSYEKL. The CDR3 coding sequence is TGCGCCAGCAGCCGTAGAACGCCGGGACAGGGGGGCGTGGGGGCCAACGTCCTGACTTTC. Residues: CASSRRTPGQGGVGANVLTF.

This clone occurred once. An end of the junction does not agree with germline; a read error may underlie this. CDR3 sequence (DNA): TGTGCTAGCAGCCCCGGCGGGGTTTTGAGCACAGATACGCAGTATTTT. The encoded protein is CASSPGGVLSTDTQYF. V gene TRBV7-7 combines with J gene TRBJ2-3, with a tentative D call TRBD2 (6 bases). The CDR3 runs 16 residues. The germline V gene encodes CDR1 SSHAT and CDR2 FNYEAQ (reference sequence).